This TCR beta chain stems from a study of vaccination effects on CD4 cells after COVID-19. CD4+ T cell isolation took place after 10 days of culture. All participants had two doses of either the BNT162b2 or mRNA-1273 vaccine. A word on this clone: As yet, its antigen is unknown.

The CDR3 is made up of 15 amino acids. The trim removed 5 bases at V and 4 bases at J, leaving 4 bases unmatched. Germline values: CDR1 SGHDT, CDR2 YYEEEE. Data came from immunoSEQ multiplex PCR; TCRdb stores just in-frame clones and leaves some out. The sample lists tens of thousands of clones, less than 75% occurring once. The input for sequencing was CD4+ T cells from PBMCs cultured without peptide, taken after COVID-19 vaccination. This chain uses TRBV5-6 with TRBJ2-2; TRBD1 aligns across 11 bases. This TCR was sampled from a human donor who received a COVID-19 vaccine. The CDR3 spells CASRRTGGGTGELFF. CDR3 DNA sequence: TGTGCCAGCAGAAGGACAGGGGGCGGCACCGGGGAGCTGTTTTTT. The full variable domain, rest sourced from reference TRBV5-6 and TRBJ2-2, is DAGVTQSPTHLIKTRGQQVTLRCSPKSGHDTVSWYQQALGQGPQFIFQYYEEEERQRGNFPDRFSGHQFPNYSSELNVNALLLGDSALYLCASRRTGGGTGELFFGEGSRLTVL.